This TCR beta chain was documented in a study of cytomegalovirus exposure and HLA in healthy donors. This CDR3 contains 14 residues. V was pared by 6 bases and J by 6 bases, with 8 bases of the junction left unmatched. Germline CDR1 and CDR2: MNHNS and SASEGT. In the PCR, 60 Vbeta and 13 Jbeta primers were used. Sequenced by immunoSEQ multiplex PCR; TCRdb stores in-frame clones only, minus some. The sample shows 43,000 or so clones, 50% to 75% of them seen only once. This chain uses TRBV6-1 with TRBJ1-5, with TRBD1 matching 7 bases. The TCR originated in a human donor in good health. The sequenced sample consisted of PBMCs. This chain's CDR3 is CASRQLAGGQPQHF. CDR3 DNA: TGTGCCAGCAGGCAGTTGGCAGGGGGTCAGCCCCAGCATTTT.